This T cell receptor beta chain originates from a study of T cell responses to AZD1222 COVID-19 vaccine. Sequencing was performed with immunoSEQ multiplex PCR; in TCRdb, only in-frame clones are kept and a portion is missing. The sample records under 70,000 clones, 84% being singletons. This CDR3 is built from 16 residues. Trimming left V 5 bases short and J 6 bases short, with 20 bases between. Germline CDR1 KGHDR, CDR2 SFDVKD. Sequencing used peripheral blood, obtained on day 0 of AZD1222 vaccination. The rearrangement uses TRBV24-1 and TRBJ2-3, with a tentative D call TRBD1 (5 bases). This TCR was recovered from an adult in good health. The CDR3 DNA reads as TGTGCCACCAGTGCCCCTCCTGAGTCAGGGCGGGATACGCAGTATTTT. Its translation is CATSAPPESGRDTQYF.